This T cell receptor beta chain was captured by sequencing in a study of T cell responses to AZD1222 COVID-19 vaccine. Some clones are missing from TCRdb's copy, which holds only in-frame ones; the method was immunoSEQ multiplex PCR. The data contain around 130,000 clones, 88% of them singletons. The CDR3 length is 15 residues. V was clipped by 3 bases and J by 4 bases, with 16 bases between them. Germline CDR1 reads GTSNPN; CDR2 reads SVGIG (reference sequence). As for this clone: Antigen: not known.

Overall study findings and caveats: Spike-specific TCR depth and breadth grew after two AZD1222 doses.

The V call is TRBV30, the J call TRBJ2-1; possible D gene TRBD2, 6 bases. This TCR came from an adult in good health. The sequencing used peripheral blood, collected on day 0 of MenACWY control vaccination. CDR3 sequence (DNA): TGTGCCTGGAGCGGGGGACTTTCTTTTTACAATGAGCAGTTCTTC. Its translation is CAWSGGLSFYNEQFF.